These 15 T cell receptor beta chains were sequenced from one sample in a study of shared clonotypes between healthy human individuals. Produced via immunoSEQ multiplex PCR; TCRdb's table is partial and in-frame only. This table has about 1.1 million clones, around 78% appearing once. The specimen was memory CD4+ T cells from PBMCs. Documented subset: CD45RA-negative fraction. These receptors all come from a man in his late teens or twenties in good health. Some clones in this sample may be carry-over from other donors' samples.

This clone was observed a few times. The chain's CDR3 is CASSRGLERTEQYF. The CDR3 nucleotides are TGTGCCAGCAGCCGGGGGCTAGAAAGGACCGAGCAGTACTTC. The V gene is TRBV2, the J gene TRBJ2-7; either TRBD1 or TRBD2 may fit D (6 bases each). The CDR3 consists of 14 residues. V lost 6 bases and J 6 bases, leaving 18 bases between the germline ends. Germline-derived CDR1 and CDR2 are SNHLY and FYNNEI.

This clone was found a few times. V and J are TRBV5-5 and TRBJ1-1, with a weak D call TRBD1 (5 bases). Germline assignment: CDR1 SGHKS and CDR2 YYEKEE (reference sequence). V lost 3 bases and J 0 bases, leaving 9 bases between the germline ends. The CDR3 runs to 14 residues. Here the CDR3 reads CASSWGRLNTEAFF. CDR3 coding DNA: TGTGCCAGCAGCTGGGGACGGCTGAACACTGAAGCTTTCTTT.

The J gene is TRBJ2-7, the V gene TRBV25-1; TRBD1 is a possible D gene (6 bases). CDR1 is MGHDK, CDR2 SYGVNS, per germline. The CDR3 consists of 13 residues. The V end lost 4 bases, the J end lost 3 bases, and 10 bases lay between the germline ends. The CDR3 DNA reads TGTGCCAGCAGTGCGACAGGAATCTACGAGCAGTACTTC. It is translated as CASSATGIYEQYF.

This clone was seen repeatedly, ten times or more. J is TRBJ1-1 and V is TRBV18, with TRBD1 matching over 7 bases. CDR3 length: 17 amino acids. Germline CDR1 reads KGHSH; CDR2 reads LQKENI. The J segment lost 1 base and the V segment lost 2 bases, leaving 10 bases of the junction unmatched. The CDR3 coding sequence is TGTGCCAGCTCACCAACACCTGCCGGGACAGCGAACACTGAAGCTTTCTTT. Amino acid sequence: CASSPTPAGTANTEAFF.

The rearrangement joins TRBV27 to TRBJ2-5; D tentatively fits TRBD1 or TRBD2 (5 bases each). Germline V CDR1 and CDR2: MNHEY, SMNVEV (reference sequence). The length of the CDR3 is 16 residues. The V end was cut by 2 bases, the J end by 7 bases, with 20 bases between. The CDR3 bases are TGTGCCAGCAGTTTACAGCAGGGAGCGCCGCGAGGGACCCAGTACTTC. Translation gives CASSLQQGAPRGTQYF.

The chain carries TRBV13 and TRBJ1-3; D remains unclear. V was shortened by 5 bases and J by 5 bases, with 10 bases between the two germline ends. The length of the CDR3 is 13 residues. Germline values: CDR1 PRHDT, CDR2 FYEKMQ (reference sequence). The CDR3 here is CASSITGRNTIYF. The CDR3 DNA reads TGTGCCAGCAGCATCACGGGAAGAAACACCATATATTTT.

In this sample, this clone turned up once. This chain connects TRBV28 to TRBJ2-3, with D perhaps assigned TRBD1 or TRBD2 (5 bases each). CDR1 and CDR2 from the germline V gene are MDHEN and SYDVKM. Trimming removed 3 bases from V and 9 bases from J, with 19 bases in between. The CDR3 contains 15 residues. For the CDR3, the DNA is TGTGCCAGCAGTTTCGGGGCGCGCCCACGAGGCACGCAGTATTTT. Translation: CASSFGARPRGTQYF.

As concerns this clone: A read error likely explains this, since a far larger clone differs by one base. The CDR3 region is CASSQQGETQYF. The CDR3 DNA reads TGTGCCAGCAGCCAACAGGGGGAGACCCAGTACTTC. The genes are TRBV4-2 and TRBJ2-5; TRBD1 is a possible D gene (6 bases). Germline V gene sequence: CDR1 LGHNA, CDR2 YNFKEQ. The germline V and J ends were trimmed by 2 bases and 5 bases, with 6 bases remaining between them. The CDR3 contains 12 residues.

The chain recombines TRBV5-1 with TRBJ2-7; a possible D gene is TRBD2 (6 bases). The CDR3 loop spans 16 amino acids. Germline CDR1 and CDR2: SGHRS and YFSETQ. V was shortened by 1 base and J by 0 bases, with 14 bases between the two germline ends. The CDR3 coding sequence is TGCGCCAGCAGCTTGAGTTGGGGGGTCGACTCCTACGAGCAGTACTTC. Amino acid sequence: CASSLSWGVDSYEQYF.

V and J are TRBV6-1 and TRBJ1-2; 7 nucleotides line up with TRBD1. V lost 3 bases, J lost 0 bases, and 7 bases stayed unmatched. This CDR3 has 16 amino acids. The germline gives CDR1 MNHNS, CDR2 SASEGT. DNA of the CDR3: TGTGCCAGCAGTGATATCAGGGGGGGATCTAACTATGGCTACACCTTC. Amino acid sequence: CASSDIRGGSNYGYTF.

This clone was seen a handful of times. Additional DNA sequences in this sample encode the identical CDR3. CDR3 sequence: CASSLGSNTGELFF. DNA of the CDR3: TGCGCCAGCAGCTTGGGATCGAACACCGGGGAGCTGTTTTTT. The gene calls are TRBV5-1 and TRBJ2-2, with unresolved D. Per the germline V gene, CDR1 is SGHRS and CDR2 is YFSETQ. V was trimmed by 0 bases and J by 0 bases, leaving 3 bases between them. The length of the CDR3 is 14 residues.

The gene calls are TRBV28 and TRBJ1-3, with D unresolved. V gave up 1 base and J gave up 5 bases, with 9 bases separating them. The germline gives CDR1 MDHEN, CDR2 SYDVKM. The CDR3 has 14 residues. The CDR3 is CASSLLGSRNTIYF. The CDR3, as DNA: TGTGCCAGCAGTTTATTAGGCTCAAGAAACACCATATATTTT. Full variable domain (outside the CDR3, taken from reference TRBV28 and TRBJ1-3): DVKVTQSSRYLVKRTGEKVFLECVQDMDHENMFWYRQDPGLGLRLIYFSYDVKMKEKGDIPEGYSVSREKKERFSLILESASTNQTSMYLCASSLLGSRNTIYFGEGSWLTVV.

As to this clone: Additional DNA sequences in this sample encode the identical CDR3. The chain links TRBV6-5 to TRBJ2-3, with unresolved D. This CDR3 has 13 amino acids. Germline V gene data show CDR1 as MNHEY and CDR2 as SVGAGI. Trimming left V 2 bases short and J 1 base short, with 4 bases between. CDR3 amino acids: CASSYPGTDTQYF. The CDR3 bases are TGTGCCAGCAGTTACCCCGGCACAGATACGCAGTATTTT.

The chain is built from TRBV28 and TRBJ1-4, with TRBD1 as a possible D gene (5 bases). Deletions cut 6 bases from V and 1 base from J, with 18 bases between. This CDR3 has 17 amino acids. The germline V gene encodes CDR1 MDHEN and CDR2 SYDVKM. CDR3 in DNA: TGTGCCAGCAGCATGACTGGGGGACGCGGAACTAATGAAAAACTGTTTTTT. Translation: CASSMTGGRGTNEKLFF.

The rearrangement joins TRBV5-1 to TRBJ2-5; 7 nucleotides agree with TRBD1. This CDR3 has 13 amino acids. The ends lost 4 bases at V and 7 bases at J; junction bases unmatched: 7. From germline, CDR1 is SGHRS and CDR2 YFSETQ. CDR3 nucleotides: TGCGCCAGCAGCCGGGACAGCTCGGGGACCCAGTACTTC. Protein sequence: CASSRDSSGTQYF. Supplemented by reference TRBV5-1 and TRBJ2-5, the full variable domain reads KAGVTQTPRYLIKTRGQQVTLSCSPISGHRSVSWYQQTPGQGLQFLFEYFSETQRNKGNFPGRFSGRQFSNSRSEMNVSTLELGDSALYLCASSRDSSGTQYFGPGTRLLVL.